This passage covers 17 T cell receptor beta chains from one sample sequenced in a study of tumor-infiltrating lymphocytes in glioblastoma multiforme. Multiple V-beta primers and a C-beta primer amplified TCRB from RNA. From the multiplex PCR reads, TCRdb called clonotypes with MiXCR, one entry per CDR3 protein. The profile shows roughly 8,400 distinct CDR3 sequences, over 60% of them singletons. Sequencing was performed on brain tumor tissue. These receptors all stem from a male donor with glioblastoma.

The chain couples TRBV28 to TRBJ2-7, with TRBD2 as a possible D gene (6 bases). Germline CDR1 MDHEN, CDR2 SYDVKM. The ends were cut back, 9 bases at V and 2 bases at J, with 17 bases in the middle. The length of the CDR3 is 14 residues. The CDR3 coding sequence is TGTGCCAGAAGTGCCTCTAGCGCAACCTACGAGCAGTACTTC. Encoded protein: CARSASSATYEQYF.

Note on this clonotype: Compared with germline, one end of the junction differs, possibly owing to a read error. The chain uses TRBV11-2 and TRBJ2-1; 10 nucleotides agree with TRBD2. The CDR3 has 15 residues. Germline-derived CDR1 and CDR2 are SGHAT and FQNNGV. The CDR3 protein is CTSSCGTSVLNEQFF. In DNA, the CDR3 is TGTACCAGCAGCTGTGGGACTAGCGTGTTAAATGAGCAGTTCTTC.

Of note for this clonotype: Compared with germline, one end of the junction differs, possibly owing to a read error. The chain links TRBV7-8 to TRBJ1-1; the match to TRBD1 covers 7 bases. The germline V gene has CDR1 SGHVS and CDR2 FQNEAQ. The CDR3 is 15 amino acids. DNA of the CDR3: TGTGCCGGCAGCTTAGCTTGGGGGGGACAGCGTGGAGCTTTCTTT. This translates into CAGSLAWGGQRGAFF.

Points on this clonotype: At one boundary the junction diverges from the germline segment, which might be a read error. This chain joins TRBV13 and TRBJ2-3; 11 bases map to TRBD2. The CDR3 spans 17 residues. The V gene's germline CDR1 is PRHDT and CDR2 FYEKMQ (reference sequence). The CDR3 loop is CACSRLTSGSARDTQYF. In nucleotides, the CDR3 is TGTGCCTGCAGTCGTCTTACTAGCGGGAGTGCCAGAGATACGCAGTATTTT. The full variable domain, rest sourced from reference TRBV13 and TRBJ2-3, is AAGVIQSPRHLIKEKRETATLKCYPIPRHDTVYWYQQGPGQDPQFLISFYEKMQSDKGSIPDRFSAQQFSDYHSELNMSSLELGDSALYFCACSRLTSGSARDTQYFGPGTRLTVL.

This clonotype was detected ten times or more. The V call is TRBV6-6, the J call TRBJ2-5; D ambiguous. V dropped 6 bases and J dropped 5 bases, with 7 bases sitting between them. Germline V gene lookup returns CDR1 MNHNY and CDR2 SVGAGI (reference sequence). There are 11 residues in the CDR3. Here the CDR3 DNA reads TGTGCCAGCAGGGGGATGGAGACCCAGTACTTC. This codes for CASRGMETQYF.

The V gene is TRBV11-2, the J gene TRBJ2-1; the D gene is possibly TRBD1 (6 bases). Germline V gene lookup returns CDR1 SGHAT and CDR2 FQNNGV. Trimming took 6 bases from V and 10 from J, leaving 16 bases between them. This CDR3 contains 13 residues. In DNA, the CDR3 is TGTGCCAGCAGGTTGGCTAGGGGGAAGGAGCAGTTCTTC. Its protein is CASRLARGKEQFF.

With respect to this clonotype: Its ends do not fully match the called genes, so a read error is possible. This sequence joins TRBV6-2 or TRBV6-3 and TRBJ2-7; 7 bases map to TRBD1. CDR1 MNHEY and CDR2 SVGEGT come from the germline V gene. The CDR3 is made up of 14 amino acids. The CDR3 DNA is TGTTCCAGCAGTACCCGACAGGGACCCTACGAGCAGTACTTC. The encoded protein is CSSSTRQGPYEQYF.

The V call is TRBV6-5, the J call TRBJ1-1; D perhaps matches TRBD1 (6 bases). The CDR3 is made up of 15 amino acids. V lost 0 bases to trimming and J lost 4 bases, with 12 bases between them. CDR1 is MNHEY and CDR2 is SVGAGI in the germline V gene. CDR3 residues: CASSYSGQFTTEAFF. CDR3 DNA sequence: TGTGCCAGCAGTTACTCCGGACAGTTTACCACTGAAGCTTTCTTT.

This clonotype is medium-sized. This sequence joins TRBV12-3 or TRBV12-4 and TRBJ1-1; TRBD1 matches 10 bases. This CDR3 spans 14 amino acids. V was pared by 4 bases and J by 4 bases, with 3 bases of the junction left unmatched. The CDR3: CASSYGQGVTEAFF. CDR3 nucleotides: TGTGCCAGCAGTTACGGACAGGGGGTCACTGAAGCTTTCTTT.

Comments on this clonotype: One junction end does not reproduce the germline sequence, and a read error may be involved. CDR3: CSTRYEAGLYEQFF. As DNA, the CDR3 is TGCAGTACTAGATATGAGGCAGGGCTCTATGAGCAGTTCTTC. The rearrangement links TRBV20-1 to TRBJ2-1, with D possibly called TRBD1 or TRBD2 (5 bases each). CDR1 and CDR2 (germline): DFQATT, SNEGSKA (reference sequence). The CDR3 consists of 14 residues.

About this clonotype: One end of the junction does not line up with germline, which may come from a read error. This rearrangement joins TRBV11-2 to TRBJ2-1; 7 nucleotides line up with TRBD2. The CDR3 covers 19 residues. Germline loops: CDR1 SGHAT, CDR2 FQNNGV. The CDR3 nucleotides read TGTGCCGGCAGCTTAGATTTCCCCCCCTCCCCGGGAGGTGGGGGTGAGCAGTTCTTC. This gives the protein CAGSLDFPPSPGGGGEQFF. The variable domain in full, completed from reference TRBV11-2 and TRBJ2-1, reads EAGVAQSPRYKIIEKRQSVAFWCNPISGHATLYWYQQILGQGPKLLIQFQNNGVVDDSQLPKDRFSAERLKGVDSTLKIQPAKLEDSAVYLCAGSLDFPPSPGGGGEQFFGPGTRLTVL.

Of note for this clonotype: A read error may account for a junction end that differs from germline. The J gene is TRBJ2-5, the V gene TRBV11-2, with unresolved D. Germline CDR1 is SGHAT and CDR2 is FQNNGV. The CDR3 runs to 16 residues. CDR3 sequence: CASRLGTAAKQETQCF. In DNA, the CDR3 is TGTGCCAGCAGATTAGGTACGGCAGCCAAACAAGAGACGCAGTGCTTC.

CDR3 in amino acids: CASSIMEQGNEQFF. The CDR3 region has the DNA TGTGCCAGCAGCATAATGGAACAGGGGAATGAGCAGTTCTTC. This chain links TRBV11-2 with TRBJ2-1, with 7 bases matching TRBD1. V dropped 5 bases and J dropped 7; count of bases not matched to a gene: 8. Germline CDR1 is SGHAT and CDR2 is FQNNGV. The CDR3 covers 14 residues.

V and J are TRBV4-1 and TRBJ2-2; TRBD2 matches at 11 bases. V dropped 0 bases and J dropped 7; count of bases not matched to a gene: 13. The CDR3 runs 19 residues. Germline V gene sequence: CDR1 MGHRA, CDR2 YSYEKL. CDR3 coding DNA: TGCGCCAGCAGCCAAGATCGGGCTAGCGGGAGGCCGTCTGACGGGGAGCTGTTTTTT. Translating gives CASSQDRASGRPSDGELFF.

The chain is built from TRBV11-3 and TRBJ2-5; D remains unclear. Germline lookup yields CDR1 SGHNT and CDR2 YENEEA. CDR3 length: 13 residues. Deletions cut 0 bases from V and 11 bases from J, with 13 bases between. CDR3 region: CASSLDWSGDQYF. CDR3 nucleotide sequence: TGTGCCAGCAGCTTAGATTGGAGTGGGGATCAGTACTTC.

Comment on this clonotype: This CDR3 fails to terminate in the conserved phenylalanine or tryptophan, so it likely reflects a read error. The DNA is omitted, as the CDR3 cannot be located on it reliably, and the CDR3 follows TCRdb's listing. This rearrangement joins TRBV11-1 to TRBJ1-1; TRBD1, the table's D call, was not compared with the DNA. Germline V lookup: CDR1 SGHAT, CDR2 FQDESV (reference sequence). The CDR3 sequence runs 15 residues, both termini included. The CDR3 loop is CASSFPGTGGTEAFL.

Regarding this clonotype: Since a much larger clone is just one base distant, this may be a read error. The chain is built from TRBV12-3 or TRBV12-4 and TRBJ2-1; possible D gene TRBD2, 6 bases. This CDR3 has 13 amino acids. The CDR3 sequence is CASSLGRVNEQLF. The CDR3 coding sequence is TGTGCCAGCAGTTTAGGGAGGGTCAATGAGCAGCTCTTC.